The present entry profiles one TCR beta chain with its context. V lost 4 bases and J 7 bases, leaving 7 bases between the germline ends. This CDR3 has 11 amino acids. Germline lookup yields CDR1 MNHNY and CDR2 SVGAGI (reference sequence). This specimen belongs to a study of T cell changes during pregnancy in multiple sclerosis. The assay was immunoSEQ multiplex PCR, and TCRdb's table has in-frame clones only and misses some. The sample yields roughly 75,000 clones, 70% to 90% seen once. The sequencing here drew on peripheral blood, taken before pregnancy. This chain links TRBV6-6 with TRBJ2-5; D is perhaps TRBD1 (5 bases). The TCR comes from a female donor with multiple sclerosis, enrolled in a pregnancy study. As DNA, the CDR3 is TGTGCCAGCAGTTCTACAGGGACCCAGTACTTC. Amino acids: CASSSTGTQYF.